These 20 T cell receptor beta chains originate from one sample sequenced in a study of T cell changes during pregnancy in multiple sclerosis. Only in-frame clones appear in the TCRdb table, and some are missing; sequencing was by immunoSEQ multiplex PCR. In the table there are some 43,000 clones, 85% to 95% of which are singletons. Material: CD8+ T cells from peripheral blood mononuclear cells, obtained in the third trimester of pregnancy. The receptor source for this set is a female donor with multiple sclerosis, enrolled in a pregnancy study.

The chain has TRBV6-5 and TRBJ2-1, with TRBD2 matching over 7 bases. Germline V gene data show CDR1 as MNHEY and CDR2 as SVGAGI. The J segment lost 7 bases and the V segment lost 0 bases, leaving 3 bases of the junction unmatched. The CDR3 spans 14 residues. CDR3 sequence: CASSYSWGGNEQFF. The CDR3 DNA reads TGTGCCAGCAGTTACTCGTGGGGGGGTAATGAGCAGTTCTTC.

The chain is built from TRBV6-5 and TRBJ1-5; D may be TRBD1 (5 bases). This CDR3 contains 15 residues. The germline V gene has CDR1 MNHEY and CDR2 SVGAGI. Deletions cut 0 bases from V and 4 bases from J, with 10 bases between. This chain's CDR3 is CASSYSGGLNQPQHF. CDR3 nucleotide sequence: TGTGCCAGCAGTTACTCGGGGGGATTAAATCAGCCCCAGCATTTT.

The gene calls are TRBV5-4 and TRBJ2-3; weak D call: TRBD2 (5 bases). With 3 bases removed from V and 1 base from J, the gap between germline ends came to 15 bases. CDR3 length: 16 residues. Germline V lookup: CDR1 SGHNT, CDR2 YYREEE (reference sequence). CDR3 amino acids: CASSSGLLSRTDTQYF. The CDR3 coding sequence is TGTGCCAGCAGCTCCGGACTTCTATCTCGCACAGATACGCAGTATTTT.

The rearrangement uses TRBV27 and TRBJ2-6; D might be TRBD2 (5 bases). Trimming cost V 6 bases and J 3 bases, with 27 bases left between them. Germline V gene data show CDR1 as MNHEY and CDR2 as SMNVEV (reference sequence). This CDR3 is 20 amino acids long. The CDR3 DNA reads TGTGCCAGCAGCCACGCCCCCCCGGGTGGGTTCGCGGGTGGGGCCAACGTCCTGACTTTC. Translation gives CASSHAPPGGFAGGANVLTF.

The gene calls are TRBV5-4 and TRBJ2-1; TRBD1 might be the D (6 bases). CDR1 SGHNT and CDR2 YYREEE come from the germline V gene (reference sequence). Trimming took 0 bases from V and 6 from J, leaving 13 bases between them. This CDR3 is built from 15 residues. The CDR3 loop reads CASSLGWQGSNEQFF. CDR3 coding DNA: TGTGCCAGCAGCTTGGGTTGGCAGGGGTCCAATGAGCAGTTCTTC.

The genes are TRBV7-2 and TRBJ2-7; TRBD2 agrees at 9 bases. V dropped 2 bases and J dropped 2; count of bases not matched to a gene: 10. Germline CDR1 SGHTA, CDR2 FQGNSA. The CDR3 runs to 17 residues. CDR3 sequence reads: CASSLIVGGRVAYEQYF. The CDR3 DNA is TGTGCCAGCAGCTTAATCGTTGGCGGGAGGGTGGCCTACGAGCAGTACTTC.

V gene TRBV6-5 combines with J gene TRBJ2-1, with D perhaps matching TRBD2 (6 bases). This CDR3 region has 13 residues. Deletions cut 5 bases from V and 4 bases from J, with 9 bases between. CDR1 and CDR2 (germline): MNHEY, SVGAGI. CDR3 bases: TGTGCCAGCAGTGAGCGGGTATACAATGAGCAGTTCTTC. Its translation is CASSERVYNEQFF.

This rearrangement joins TRBV28 to TRBJ2-7; 9 nucleotides agree with TRBD1. Germline V lookup: CDR1 MDHEN, CDR2 SYDVKM. The V segment lost 3 bases and the J segment 2 bases; nucleotides outside the gene matches: 8. The CDR3 length is 16 residues. CDR3 DNA sequence: TGTGCCAGCAGTTTTCAGGACAGGGGTAGGACCTACGAGCAGTACTTC. It is translated as CASSFQDRGRTYEQYF.

The rearrangement uses TRBV4-1 and TRBJ2-5; 11 bases line up with TRBD1. Germline values: CDR1 MGHRA, CDR2 YSYEKL. CDR3 length equals 18 residues. The ends lost 1 base at V and 2 bases at J; junction bases unmatched: 9. The CDR3 here is CASSQVPPGTGGQETQYF. The CDR3 bases are TGCGCCAGCAGCCAAGTACCCCCCGGGACAGGGGGGCAAGAGACCCAGTACTTC.

The V gene is TRBV4-1, the J gene TRBJ2-7; 12 bases are shared with TRBD2. V shed 0 bases and J 5 bases; nucleotides not matched to a gene: 2. This CDR3 has 15 amino acids. Germline CDR1 is MGHRA and CDR2 is YSYEKL. Written as DNA, the CDR3 is TGCGCCAGCAGCCAAGAGGGACTAGCGGGTGACGAGCAGTACTTC. Its translation: CASSQEGLAGDEQYF.

CDR3 amino acids: CAISESASRGNEQFF. CDR3 coding DNA: TGTGCCATCAGTGAGTCCGCTAGCAGGGGCAATGAGCAGTTCTTC. The rearrangement links TRBV10-3 to TRBJ2-1; D perhaps matches TRBD1 (6 bases). In germline, CDR1 is ENHRY, CDR2 SYGVKD. This CDR3 is built from 15 residues. V gave up 0 bases and J gave up 6 bases, with 12 bases separating them.

The CDR3 is CASRHRDRILETQYF. The CDR3 coding sequence is TGTGCCAGCAGACACCGGGACAGAATATTGGAGACCCAGTACTTC. This chain connects TRBV6-1 to TRBJ2-5, with TRBD1 matching 7 bases. The CDR3 has 15 residues. Germline values: CDR1 MNHNS, CDR2 SASEGT. Trimming removed 6 bases from V and 5 bases from J; junction bases left unmatched: 12.

The genes are TRBV14 and TRBJ2-5, with 8 bases aligning to TRBD1. V lost 5 bases, J lost 3 bases, and 2 bases stayed unmatched. Germline values: CDR1 SGHDN, CDR2 FVKESK. CDR3 length: 13 amino acids. The CDR3 sequence is CASSRTGKETQYF. Here the CDR3 DNA reads TGTGCCAGCAGCAGGACAGGGAAAGAGACCCAGTACTTC.

V gene TRBV4-1 combines with J gene TRBJ2-7; perhaps TRBD2 as D (6 bases). The length of the CDR3 is 14 residues. Germline V CDR1 and CDR2: MGHRA, YSYEKL. Trimming cost V 1 base and J 4 bases, with 11 bases left between them. The CDR3: CASSQGGGRYEQYF. DNA for the CDR3: TGCGCCAGCAGCCAAGGCGGAGGGAGATACGAGCAGTACTTC.

The rearrangement links TRBV15 to TRBJ2-7; no clear D. The CDR3 is made up of 12 amino acids. Between the trimmed V and J ends, which lost 8 bases and 6 bases, there was a span of 14 bases. The germline gives CDR1 LNHNV, CDR2 YYDKDF (reference sequence). CDR3 sequence reads: CATGLEVGEQYF. Written as DNA, the CDR3 is TGTGCCACCGGCTTAGAGGTGGGCGAGCAGTACTTC. Based on the CDR3 plus reference TRBV15 and TRBJ2-7, the full variable domain is DAMVIQNPRYQVTQFGKPVTLSCSQTLNHNVMYWYQQKSSQAPKLLFHYYDKDFNNEADTPDNFQSRRPNTSFCFLDIRSPGLGDTAMYLCATGLEVGEQYFGPGTRLTVT.

The chain couples TRBV27 to TRBJ2-3, with 8 bases matching TRBD1. Germline CDR1 MNHEY, CDR2 SMNVEV (reference sequence). V trimming: 5 bases; J trimming: 10 bases; junction bases outside the gene matches: 5. The CDR3 runs to 12 residues. CDR3 coding DNA: TGTGCCAGCAGTCCGGACAGGGTTGCGCAGTATTTT. It encodes CASSPDRVAQYF.

The chain is built from TRBV27 and TRBJ2-7; a possible D gene is TRBD1 (6 bases). This CDR3 spans 14 amino acids. Germline V gene data show CDR1 as MNHEY and CDR2 as SMNVEV (reference sequence). The ends were cut back, 4 bases at V and 3 bases at J, with 13 bases in the middle. CDR3 nucleotide sequence: TGTGCCAGCAGTTACCGGGACACATTCTACGAGCAGTACTTC. This encodes CASSYRDTFYEQYF.

The chain is built from TRBV27 and TRBJ1-5; tentative D call: TRBD1 (6 bases). Trimming took 8 bases from V and 2 from J, leaving 13 bases between them. In germline, CDR1 is MNHEY, CDR2 SMNVEV (reference sequence). CDR3 length: 14 residues. The CDR3 is CASGIRGGNQPQHF. CDR3 DNA sequence: TGTGCCAGCGGGATCAGGGGCGGCAATCAGCCCCAGCATTTT.

V and J are TRBV7-8 and TRBJ2-1, with TRBD2 as a possible D gene (5 bases). Germline CDR1 is SGHVS and CDR2 is FQNEAQ. The CDR3 is 13 amino acids. The V end was cut by 2 bases, the J end by 6 bases, with 8 bases between. CDR3 nucleotide sequence: TGTGCCAGCAGCTTACCCGGGGTCAATGAGCAGTTCTTC. Translation gives CASSLPGVNEQFF. The full variable domain, with the rest looked up from reference TRBV7-8 and TRBJ2-1, is GAGVSQSPRYKVAKRGQDVALRCDPISGHVSLFWYQQALGQGPEFLTYFQNEAQLDKSGLPSDRFFAERPEGSVSTLKIQRTQQEDSAVYLCASSLPGVNEQFFGPGTRLTVL.

CDR3 bases: TGTGCCAGTAATCGGGCGGGACTTCCAGATACGCAGTATTTT. It yields the protein CASNRAGLPDTQYF. The chain links TRBV19 to TRBJ2-3; D perhaps matches TRBD2 (6 bases). The V gene's germline CDR1 is LNHDA and CDR2 SQIVND (reference sequence). V lost 7 bases to trimming and J lost 4 bases, with 15 bases between them. The length of the CDR3 is 14 residues.